Here is one TCR beta chain with its context. Its antigen is still unknown. The record originates from a study of T cell responses to AZD1222 COVID-19 vaccine. Looking at the study overall: Second-dose intervals near 4 or 12 weeks were combined.

Study results and limitations: Baseline seropositivity characterized only a handful of AZD1222 recipients. Spike regions recognized by vaccine-associated CD4 TCRs spanned the protein, led by 160-218 and 743-854. Reportedly, nearly half of unique spike TCRs recognized epitopes outside B.1.351/B.1.1.7 mutations.

Trimming shortened V by 1 base and J by 3 bases, and 8 bases separated the two germline ends. In germline, CDR1 is WNHNN, CDR2 SYGVQD (reference sequence). The CDR3 spans 14 residues. Sequencing used immunoSEQ multiplex PCR; TCRdb keeps in-frame clones, though not all of them. The repertoire includes 150,000 to 200,000 clones, about 91% of them detected once, and approximately 2% sits in the top ten. This chain uses TRBV10-1 with TRBJ2-3; D is unclear. The receptor's source is an adult in good health. The sequenced sample was peripheral blood, obtained on day 0 of AZD1222 vaccination. CDR3 sequence (DNA): TGCGCCAGCAGTGAGTTCGTTGGTACAGATACGCAGTATTTT. Translating gives CASSEFVGTDTQYF.